The 18 T cell receptor beta chains below come from one sample, sequenced in a study of blood T cell repertoires in COVID-19. The repertoire was sequenced with immunoSEQ multiplex PCR; TCRdb's copy has only in-frame clones and lacks some. Among about 200,000 clones listed, more than 80% were seen once. Sequenced material: peripheral blood. All receptors come from a woman of 80 years or more with acute or convalescent COVID-19.

This chain connects TRBV5-1 to TRBJ2-7; 7 bases are shared with TRBD1. The CDR3 is 15 amino acids. Per germline, CDR1 SGHRS and CDR2 YFSETQ. V was pared by 3 bases and J by 0 bases, with 6 bases of the junction left unmatched. The CDR3: CASSSPGQSSYEQYF. CDR3 nucleotides: TGCGCCAGCAGCTCCCCGGGACAGAGCTCCTACGAGCAGTACTTC.

The CDR3: CASSQDGTSGGELFF. Here the CDR3 DNA reads TGCGCCAGCAGCCAAGATGGGACTAGCGGCGGGGAGCTGTTTTTT. The chain recombines TRBV4-3 with TRBJ2-2; 11 bases map to TRBD2. Trimming removed 0 bases from V and 7 bases from J; junction bases left unmatched: 1. Germline-derived CDR1 and CDR2 are LGHNA and YSLEER. The CDR3 consists of 15 residues.

J is TRBJ1-5 and V is TRBV2; TRBD1 matches 10 bases. The germline V gene has CDR1 SNHLY and CDR2 FYNNEI. The CDR3 is 15 amino acids. V shed 7 bases and J 2 bases; nucleotides not matched to a gene: 5. The CDR3 region has the DNA TGTGCCAGCACCTACGGGACAGGGGGCAATCAGCCCCAGCATTTT. It encodes CASTYGTGGNQPQHF.

About this clone: Other DNA sequences in this sample translate to the same CDR3. This chain joins TRBV24-1 and TRBJ2-1, with TRBD1 identical over 7 bases. Germline V gene lookup returns CDR1 KGHDR and CDR2 SFDVKD. J gave up 0 bases and V 3 bases, and 4 bases lay outside the gene matches. This CDR3 is built from 16 residues. CDR3 protein: CATSDHRGSSYNEQFF. CDR3 DNA: TGTGCCACCAGTGATCACAGGGGAAGCTCCTACAATGAGCAGTTCTTC.

This clone was recorded a few times. This chain joins TRBV18 and TRBJ1-1; D is possibly TRBD1 (5 bases). Germline V CDR1 and CDR2: KGHSH, LQKENI. The ends were cut back, 3 bases at V and 0 bases at J, with 5 bases in the middle. The CDR3 is 13 amino acids. The CDR3 reads CASSPRVNTEAFF. The DNA of the CDR3 is TGTGCCAGCTCACCCAGGGTGAACACTGAAGCTTTCTTT.

J is TRBJ2-7 and V is TRBV27; 10 bases fit TRBD2. Germline lookup yields CDR1 MNHEY and CDR2 SMNVEV (reference sequence). The CDR3 length is 16 residues. Trimming cost V 4 bases and J 5 bases; bases outside gene matches: 11. The CDR3 nucleotides read TGTGCCAGCAGTTATCTTAGCGGGGGGCTGATCGACGAGCAGTACTTC. This gives the protein CASSYLSGGLIDEQYF.

The chain joins TRBV19 to TRBJ2-7; 8 bases agree with TRBD2. CDR3 length: 16 amino acids. Germline V gene lookup returns CDR1 LNHDA and CDR2 SQIVND (reference sequence). J was trimmed by 4 bases and V by 3 bases; bases with no gene match: 11. In DNA form, the CDR3 reads TGTGCCAGTAGTATCGGCCCATCTAGCGGGCTTTACGAGCAGTACTTC. It translates to CASSIGPSSGLYEQYF.

As DNA, the CDR3 is TGTGCCAGCGAAAGAACAGGGGGTTTCTCTGGAAACACCATATATTTT. It translates to CASERTGGFSGNTIYF. The chain joins TRBV2 to TRBJ1-3, with 8 bases lining up with TRBD1. The V gene end was trimmed by 8 bases and the J gene end by 0 bases; junction bases not matched to a gene: 9. The CDR3 contains 16 residues. CDR1 and CDR2 (germline): SNHLY, FYNNEI.

This chain uses TRBV5-1 with TRBJ2-7, with D maybe TRBD1 (6 bases). Trimming shortened V by 1 base and J by 5 bases, and 22 bases separated the two germline ends. This CDR3 is 17 amino acids long. Per germline, CDR1 SGHRS and CDR2 YFSETQ. Here the CDR3 reads CASSLQGVGARGDEQYF. The CDR3 DNA sequence: TGCGCCAGCAGCTTGCAGGGAGTGGGGGCACGTGGAGACGAGCAGTACTTC.

The chain uses TRBV28 and TRBJ2-2, with 8 bases matching TRBD2. Per germline, CDR1 MDHEN and CDR2 SYDVKM. The ends lost 7 bases at V and 2 bases at J; junction bases unmatched: 3. This CDR3 has 14 amino acids. The CDR3 bases are TGTGCCAGCAATAGCGGGGCTAACACCGGGGAGCTGTTTTTT. It yields the protein CASNSGANTGELFF.

This clone was seen at least ten times. This rearrangement joins TRBV30 to TRBJ2-2, with 8 positions matching TRBD2. The CDR3 spans 14 residues. Unmatched junction bases numbered 4, after V lost 3 bases and J lost 4 bases. Germline V CDR1 and CDR2: GTSNPN, SVGIG (reference sequence). CDR3 protein: CAWRRLATTGELFF. The CDR3 DNA follows: TGTGCCTGGAGGAGACTAGCGACCACCGGGGAGCTGTTTTTT.

This clone was counted a few times. This CDR3 reads CASRDSSLLNTEAFF. DNA for the CDR3: TGTGCCAGTAGGGACAGCTCCCTCTTGAACACTGAAGCTTTCTTT. J is TRBJ1-1 and V is TRBV19, with D perhaps matching TRBD1 (6 bases). The CDR3 is made up of 15 amino acids. Germline values: CDR1 LNHDA, CDR2 SQIVND (reference sequence). V dropped 6 bases and J dropped 0 bases, with 14 bases sitting between them.

The V gene is TRBV5-1, the J gene TRBJ1-6, with TRBD1 identical over 10 bases. This CDR3 is built from 15 residues. The germline V gene encodes CDR1 SGHRS and CDR2 YFSETQ. Unmatched junction bases numbered 3, after V lost 0 bases and J lost 9 bases. The CDR3 sequence is CASSLGQGASSPLHF. As DNA, the CDR3 is TGCGCCAGCAGCTTGGGACAGGGGGCAAGTTCACCCCTCCACTTT.

The chain recombines TRBV29-1 with TRBJ2-7; D call uncertain. V shed 6 bases and J shed 4 bases, with 10 bases lying between them. CDR3 length: 11 amino acids. The V gene's germline CDR1 is SQVTM and CDR2 ANQGSEA. The CDR3 region is CSVTSQYEQYF. The DNA for the CDR3 is TGCAGCGTAACCTCGCAGTACGAGCAGTACTTC.

The chain carries TRBV2 and TRBJ2-5, with no clear D. CDR1 SNHLY and CDR2 FYNNEI come from the germline V gene. The CDR3 has 15 amino acids. Trimming pared 4 bases from V and 5 bases from J, leaving 17 bases between. CDR3 protein: CASSGILDGRETQYF. The CDR3 bases are TGTGCCAGCAGTGGTATTCTAGACGGAAGGGAGACCCAGTACTTC. Filled out from reference TRBV2 and TRBJ2-5, the complete variable domain reads EPEVTQTPSHQVTQMGQEVILRCVPISNHLYFYWYRQILGQKVEFLVSFYNNEISEKSEIFDDQFSVERPDGSNFTLKIRSTKLEDSAMYFCASSGILDGRETQYFGPGTRLLVL.

The J gene is TRBJ2-3, the V gene TRBV30; 8 nucleotides align to TRBD2. Looked up from germline, CDR1 is GTSNPN and CDR2 is SVGIG (reference sequence). CDR3 length: 15 residues. The junction had 10 bases not matched to a gene; V was cut back by 7 bases and J by 1 base. CDR3 region: CASLYREGGTDTQYF. CDR3 sequence (DNA): TGTGCCTCCCTTTACCGGGAGGGCGGCACAGATACGCAGTATTTT.

The chain recombines TRBV7-6 with TRBJ1-5; D unclear. CDR3 length: 15 residues. Trimming stripped 6 bases from V and 2 bases from J, with 14 bases between. Looked up from germline, CDR1 is SGHVS and CDR2 is FNYEAQ. CDR3 residues: CASSQTGMGNQPQHF. The CDR3 nucleotides are TGTGCCAGCAGTCAAACGGGGATGGGCAATCAGCCCCAGCATTTT. The variable domain in full, with the rest retrieved from reference TRBV7-6 and TRBJ1-5, is GAGVSQSPRYKVTKRGQDVALRCDPISGHVSLYWYRQALGQGPEFLTYFNYEAQQDKSGLPNDRFSAERPEGSISTLTIQRTEQRDSAMYRCASSQTGMGNQPQHFGDGTRLSIL.

The J gene is TRBJ2-1, the V gene TRBV28, with D possibly TRBD1 on 6 matching bases. V gave up 6 bases and J gave up 10 bases, with 13 bases separating them. CDR1 is MDHEN and CDR2 is SYDVKM in the germline V gene. The CDR3 covers 12 residues. CDR3 in amino acids: CASRSGVREQFF. As DNA, the CDR3 is TGTGCCAGCAGGTCAGGGGTGAGGGAGCAGTTCTTC.